Included here is one TCR beta chain sequence, with context. Its target is not known. The V end was cut by 0 bases, the J end by 9 bases, with 11 bases between. This CDR3 region has 13 residues. Generated by immunoSEQ multiplex PCR, the TCRdb table keeps only in-frame clones and is missing some. The table records some 150,000 clones, more than 70% of them present only once. The sample originates from a study of T cell responses to AZD1222 COVID-19 vaccine. Overall study findings and caveats: Once two AZD1222 doses were given, Spike-specific TCR breadth and depth went up. At baseline, just a handful of AZD1222 recipients tested seropositive.

This rearrangement joins TRBV23-1 to TRBJ1-2; D unclear. TRBV23-1 is labeled an ORF, and its function is uncertain. The origin of this receptor is an adult in good health. The material sequenced was peripheral blood, taken on day 0 of AZD1222 vaccination. For the CDR3, the DNA is TGCGCCAGCAGTCAATCATCCCCCCTCAGCTACACCTTC. This sequence encodes CASSQSSPLSYTF.